The clone carrying this T cell receptor beta chain appeared many times. Its antigen is as yet unknown. This specimen belongs to a study of T cells in Graves' hyperthyroidism and ophthalmopathy. For Graves' hyperthyroidism to be stable, ophthalmopathy could not progress within 18 months. Regions amplified from RNA transcripts were the TCR beta CDR3 regions. Initially, a first-round RT-PCR of the TCR CDR3 employed the HTBI primer set. Each CDR3 protein gets one entry after TCRdb re-called the multiplex PCR reads with MiXCR. This sample has hundreds of thousands of distinct CDR3 sequences; 46% occur once, and the top ten carry 8% to 8.5%. Regarding the study as a whole: Among thyroid clonotypes expanded above 0.001, most also appeared in blood.

This CDR3 has 17 amino acids. Germline loops: CDR1 KGHDR, CDR2 SFDVKD. Trimming stripped 4 bases from V and 2 bases from J, with 16 bases between. This clonotype was obtained from a woman aged 18-29 years with Graves' hyperthyroidism. Sample: peripheral blood or thyroid tissue (not recorded which). This rearrangement joins TRBV24-1 to TRBJ2-2, with D tentatively TRBD1 (5 bases). In DNA form, the CDR3 reads TGTGCCACCAGTGACCCTGTAGTAGGACATAACACCGGGGAGCTGTTTTTT. This codes for CATSDPVVGHNTGELFF.